Listed below are T cell receptor beta chains from one sample, sequenced in a study of human T cells and chemical hapten exposure. TCRdb reanalysed the RACE reads using MiXCR and keeps one entry per CDR3 protein. This table has roughly 110,000 distinct CDR3 sequences, 10% to 15% appearing once. Sequences were derived from whole blood, sampled in connection with sensitization to the hapten diphenylcyclopropenone (DPC). All receptors come from a woman in her forties or fifties with alopecia areata. Some clones in this sample may be carry-over from other donors' samples. CDR3s include the opening cysteine and the closing phenylalanine or tryptophan. The order of the fields is V gene, clone size, J gene, D gene, CDR3 DNA, CDR3 protein. A D gene is named only where the DNA matches it firmly. Part of the rows lack a size; the others show once, few, many or a class for expanded clones.

v_gene: TRBV12-3/TRBV12-4
abundance: few
j_gene: TRBJ2-7
d_gene: NA
CDR3nt: TGTGCCAGCAGGCGCGGACAGCCATACGAGCAGTACTTC
CDR3aa: CASRRGQPYEQYF

v_gene: TRBV20-1
abundance: NA
j_gene: TRBJ2-1
d_gene: NA
CDR3nt: TGCAGTGCTACGGACAGAATGAGCTCCTACAATGAGCAGTTCTTC
CDR3aa: CSATDRMSSYNEQFF

v_gene: TRBV12-3/TRBV12-4
abundance: NA
j_gene: TRBJ2-7
d_gene: NA
CDR3nt: TGTGCCAGCAGTTTGTTGCCGGGGGCGCTTGAGCAGTACTTC
CDR3aa: CASSLLPGALEQYF

v_gene: TRBV28
abundance: NA
j_gene: TRBJ2-1
d_gene: TRBD2
CDR3nt: TGTGCCAGCAGACCGCCTAGCGGGGGGTACAATGAGCAGTTCTTC
CDR3aa: CASRPPSGGYNEQFF

v_gene: TRBV11-2
abundance: few
j_gene: TRBJ2-1
d_gene: TRBD2
CDR3nt: TGTGCCAGCAGCTTAGAAAGCCCCTGGACTAGCGGTGTCAATGAGCAGTTCTTC
CDR3aa: CASSLESPWTSGVNEQFF

v_gene: TRBV11-2
abundance: few
j_gene: TRBJ2-2
d_gene: NA
CDR3nt: TGTGCCAGCAGCCCAAGGGGTTTGGGGCTGAACACCGGGGAGCTGTTTTTT
CDR3aa: CASSPRGLGLNTGELFF

v_gene: TRBV6-1
abundance: few
j_gene: TRBJ2-2
d_gene: NA
CDR3nt: TGTGCCAGCAGTGAAAAGGGAAGTGGCACCGGGGAGCTGTTTTTT
CDR3aa: CASSEKGSGTGELFF

v_gene: TRBV11-3
abundance: NA
j_gene: TRBJ1-4
d_gene: NA
CDR3nt: TGTGCCAGCAGCTTAGATCTGGTGCGGACAGTATGTAATGAAAAACTGTTTTTT
CDR3aa: CASSLDLVRTVCNEKLFF

v_gene: TRBV23-1
abundance: NA
j_gene: TRBJ2-1
d_gene: NA
CDR3nt: TGCGCCAGCAGTCACGAGTACAATGAGCAGTTCTTC
CDR3aa: CASSHEYNEQFF

v_gene: TRBV12-3/TRBV12-4
abundance: NA
j_gene: TRBJ1-5
d_gene: NA
CDR3nt: TGTGCCAGCAGTTTTCAGAAATCGCAGCCCCAGCATTTT
CDR3aa: CASSFQKSQPQHF

v_gene: TRBV6-2/TRBV6-3
abundance: NA
j_gene: TRBJ2-7
d_gene: NA
CDR3nt: TGTGCCAGCAGGGAGGACCCCTCCTACGAGCAGTACTTC
CDR3aa: CASREDPSYEQYF

v_gene: TRBV28
abundance: NA
j_gene: TRBJ2-3
d_gene: NA
CDR3nt: TGTGCCAGCCAGGTTGGAGGGGTCGTGGGCACAGATACGCAGTATTTT
CDR3aa: CASQVGGVVGTDTQYF

v_gene: TRBV12-3/TRBV12-4
abundance: NA
j_gene: TRBJ2-3
d_gene: TRBD2
CDR3nt: TGTGCCAGCAGTTTAGGAACTAGCGGGTCGAGCACAGATACGCAGTATTTT
CDR3aa: CASSLGTSGSSTDTQYF

v_gene: TRBV7-2
abundance: few
j_gene: TRBJ1-5
d_gene: TRBD1
CDR3nt: TGTGCCAGCAGCCCGCGCGATGGCAGGGGGCAGCAGCCCCAGCATTTT
CDR3aa: CASSPRDGRGQQPQHF

v_gene: TRBV6-1
abundance: NA
j_gene: TRBJ1-4
d_gene: TRBD1
CDR3nt: TGTGCCAGCAGTAAGGGACAGCTTAATGAAAAACTGTTTTTT
CDR3aa: CASSKGQLNEKLFF

v_gene: TRBV11-2
abundance: NA
j_gene: TRBJ2-1
d_gene: TRBD1
CDR3nt: TGTGCCAGCAGCTTCCGAGGACAGGGAAGTAAGGGTGAGCAGTTCTTC
CDR3aa: CASSFRGQGSKGEQFF

v_gene: TRBV5-1
abundance: NA
j_gene: TRBJ2-7
d_gene: NA
CDR3nt: TGCGCCAGCAGCTACCGACAGGCGAACTACGAGCAGTACTTC
CDR3aa: CASSYRQANYEQYF

v_gene: TRBV28
abundance: few
j_gene: TRBJ2-7
d_gene: NA
CDR3nt: TGTGCCAGCAGTTTGATAGCCCCCTACGAGCAGTACTTC
CDR3aa: CASSLIAPYEQYF

v_gene: TRBV7-9
abundance: few
j_gene: TRBJ1-3
d_gene: TRBD1
CDR3nt: TGTGCCAGCAGCTTAGAACAGGGGGCGAAGAAGAGAAACACCATATATTTT
CDR3aa: CASSLEQGAKKRNTIYF

v_gene: TRBV25-1
abundance: NA
j_gene: TRBJ2-3
d_gene: TRBD2
CDR3nt: TGTGCCAGCAGATCTAGCGGGAGTAGCGCAGATACGCAGTATTTT
CDR3aa: CASRSSGSSADTQYF

v_gene: TRBV7-9
abundance: NA
j_gene: TRBJ1-1
d_gene: NA
CDR3nt: TGTGCCAGCAGCTTTTTGGGGGCCGAGACAACTGAAGCTTTCTTT
CDR3aa: CASSFLGAETTEAFF

v_gene: TRBV18
abundance: many
j_gene: TRBJ2-5
d_gene: NA
CDR3nt: TGTGCCAGCTCACCACCTTCTGGGGCCACCCAAGAGACCCAGTACTTC
CDR3aa: CASSPPSGATQETQYF

v_gene: TRBV3-1
abundance: few
j_gene: TRBJ1-1
d_gene: NA
CDR3nt: TGTGCCAGCAGCCAAGCCCGACAACCAGTTGGAGCTTTCTTT
CDR3aa: CASSQARQPVGAFF

v_gene: TRBV12-3/TRBV12-4
abundance: NA
j_gene: TRBJ2-6
d_gene: NA
CDR3nt: TGTGCCAGCAGTTCCCCCAGGGGTGGGGCCAACGTCCTGACTTTC
CDR3aa: CASSSPRGGANVLTF

v_gene: TRBV29-1
abundance: many
j_gene: TRBJ1-5
d_gene: TRBD1
CDR3nt: TGCAGCGTAACACAGGGGGGGAAAAATCAGCCCCAGCATTTT
CDR3aa: CSVTQGGKNQPQHF

v_gene: TRBV18
abundance: NA
j_gene: TRBJ1-3
d_gene: NA
CDR3nt: TGTGCCAGCTCACCAAATGTTCGCCCCTCTGGAAACACCATATATTTT
CDR3aa: CASSPNVRPSGNTIYF

v_gene: TRBV7-9
abundance: few
j_gene: TRBJ1-1
d_gene: NA
CDR3nt: TGTGCCAGCACCCCGGGGGTCAGGGCAGGCCCCATGAACACTGAAGCTTTCTTT
CDR3aa: CASTPGVRAGPMNTEAFF

v_gene: TRBV4-2
abundance: few
j_gene: TRBJ2-6
d_gene: NA
CDR3nt: TGTGCCAGCAGCCAAGTGTCGTCCAGACCCTCTGGGGCCAACGTCCTGACTTTC
CDR3aa: CASSQVSSRPSGANVLTF

v_gene: TRBV6-6
abundance: NA
j_gene: TRBJ2-7
d_gene: TRBD2
CDR3nt: TGTGCCAGCAGTTATGGGTCTAGCGGGGGGCGATTCGCCTCCGAGCAGTACTTC
CDR3aa: CASSYGSSGGRFASEQYF

v_gene: TRBV7-2
abundance: NA
j_gene: TRBJ1-1
d_gene: TRBD1
CDR3nt: TGTGCCAGCAGCCTAGATGGGACAGGGGGAGGCACTGAAGCTTTCTTT
CDR3aa: CASSLDGTGGGTEAFF

v_gene: TRBV7-9
abundance: many
j_gene: TRBJ2-7
d_gene: NA
CDR3nt: TGTGCCAGCAGCTTATGGGGGTCCTCCTACGAGCAGTACTTC
CDR3aa: CASSLWGSSYEQYF

v_gene: TRBV5-4
abundance: NA
j_gene: TRBJ2-6
d_gene: TRBD2
CDR3nt: TGTGCCAGCAGCTTGGGAGGGAGGGCCACCGGGGCCAACGTCCTGACTTTC
CDR3aa: CASSLGGRATGANVLTF

v_gene: TRBV2
abundance: many
j_gene: TRBJ1-1
d_gene: NA
CDR3nt: TGTGCCAGCAGTGAAGCGCGGAGGGCAGGGCAGGCTGAAGCTTTCTTT
CDR3aa: CASSEARRAGQAEAFF

v_gene: TRBV7-8
abundance: few
j_gene: TRBJ2-7
d_gene: NA
CDR3nt: TGTGCCAGCAGCTTAGCGGCAGGGAGGTACGAGCAGTACTTC
CDR3aa: CASSLAAGRYEQYF

v_gene: TRBV7-6
abundance: NA
j_gene: TRBJ1-2
d_gene: TRBD1
CDR3nt: TGTGCCAGCAGCTTCGGGACAGAAATTGCGGGCGATGGCTACACCTTC
CDR3aa: CASSFGTEIAGDGYTF

v_gene: TRBV18
abundance: NA
j_gene: TRBJ1-1
d_gene: NA
CDR3nt: TGTGCCAGCTCACCGCGTGGGGATAGCACTGAAGCTTTCTTT
CDR3aa: CASSPRGDSTEAFF

v_gene: TRBV4-1
abundance: NA
j_gene: TRBJ2-7
d_gene: NA
CDR3nt: TGCGCCAGCAGCCAAGTCCGAGGTGTCTACGAGCAGTACTTC
CDR3aa: CASSQVRGVYEQYF

v_gene: TRBV5-6
abundance: once
j_gene: TRBJ1-4
d_gene: NA
CDR3nt: TGTGCCAGCAGCTTGGAGGCCTCGAATAATGAAAAACTGTTTTTT
CDR3aa: CASSLEASNNEKLFF

v_gene: TRBV20-1
abundance: NA
j_gene: TRBJ1-6
d_gene: NA
CDR3nt: TGCAGTGCTAGATCGGGGACCCGGTCGGCGAATTCACCCCTCCACTTT
CDR3aa: CSARSGTRSANSPLHF

v_gene: TRBV15
abundance: few
j_gene: TRBJ2-7
d_gene: NA
CDR3nt: TGTGCCACCAGCAGAGGGACAGACTACTACGAGCAGTACTTC
CDR3aa: CATSRGTDYYEQYF

v_gene: TRBV7-2
abundance: NA
j_gene: TRBJ2-7
d_gene: NA
CDR3nt: TGTGCCAGCAGCCCGTGGACACCTCCCTACGAGCAGTACTTC
CDR3aa: CASSPWTPPYEQYF

v_gene: TRBV6-1
abundance: NA
j_gene: TRBJ2-1
d_gene: NA
CDR3nt: TGTGCCAGCAGCTCCCAGTACTACAATGAGCAGTTCTTC
CDR3aa: CASSSQYYNEQFF

v_gene: TRBV7-9
abundance: NA
j_gene: TRBJ2-1
d_gene: NA
CDR3nt: TGTGCCAGCAGCTCGGGACGGCTCCCGAGGAATGAGCAGTTCTTC
CDR3aa: CASSSGRLPRNEQFF

v_gene: TRBV28
abundance: few
j_gene: TRBJ2-7
d_gene: NA
CDR3nt: TGTGCCAGCACCCCGGGCCCGGAGGACGAGCAGTACTTC
CDR3aa: CASTPGPEDEQYF

v_gene: TRBV11-2
abundance: many
j_gene: TRBJ2-1
d_gene: NA
CDR3nt: TGTGCCAGCAGCTTCGGGCCCCCCGCCTACAATGAGCAGTTCTTC
CDR3aa: CASSFGPPAYNEQFF

v_gene: TRBV10-2
abundance: NA
j_gene: TRBJ1-6
d_gene: NA
CDR3nt: TGCGCCAGCAGTGGCCGGGGTCGGAATTCACCCCTCCACTTT
CDR3aa: CASSGRGRNSPLHF

v_gene: TRBV28
abundance: few
j_gene: TRBJ2-2
d_gene: TRBD2
CDR3nt: TGTGCCAGCACCAACCGGGGAGGGGCCACCGGGGAGCTGTTTTTT
CDR3aa: CASTNRGGATGELFF

v_gene: TRBV18
abundance: NA
j_gene: TRBJ2-7
d_gene: TRBD1
CDR3nt: TGTGCCAGCTCACCGGGGGACAGGGGGCAGTACTTC
CDR3aa: CASSPGDRGQYF

v_gene: TRBV12-3/TRBV12-4
abundance: few
j_gene: TRBJ1-1
d_gene: NA
CDR3nt: TGTGCCAGCAGGAGCTGGAACACTGAAGCTTTCTTT
CDR3aa: CASRSWNTEAFF